This T cell receptor (beta chain) comes out of a study of spatial heterogeneity in lung cancer. For the study at large: Detected sequences consistently included more beta-chain ones than alpha-chain ones. TCR and UMI combinations that were unique each appeared, on average, more than ten times in raw reads.

Germline V gives CDR1 DFQATT, CDR2 SNEGSKA (reference sequence). V lost 3 bases to trimming and J lost 6 bases, with 15 bases between them. CDR3 length equals 13 residues. Indicated time point: sample taken at primary tumor resection. Whole RNA from tumor, nontumor lung or frozen PBMC was sequenced unsorted. TCRdb redid the calling of the 5' RACE reads with MiXCR, one entry per CDR3 protein. This table has about 95,000 distinct CDR3 sequences, roughly 9.5% appearing once. This clonotype was obtained from a male donor with early-stage non-small cell lung cancer. The chain joins TRBV20-1 to TRBJ2-7, with D perhaps TRBD1 (5 bases). Material: PBMCs, obtained at surgery. The CDR3 bases are TGCAGTGCTAGGTTTCAGGGTGGCGGCGAGCAGTACTTC. This sequence encodes CSARFQGGGEQYF.